Listed here is a single T cell receptor (beta chain). What this receptor recognizes is not known. No clone much larger than this one lies a single base away; base qualities are absent. The cysteine opens and the phenylalanine closes a CDR3 of 14 amino acids. CDR3 DNA only is kept here, 42 bases in frame from base 1. CDR1 SGHTA and CDR2 FQGNSA are derived from the germline V gene. V is shortened by 5 bases, J by 1 base, and the region joining them spans 11 bases. Using the deep immunoSEQ assay, multiplex PCR amplified TCR CDR3 regions from genomic DNA. Extracted genomic DNA from each cell subset was distributed evenly across all wells of several immunoSEQ 96-well plates, and each plate was treated as a replicate. For sorted subsets, each replicate PCR was loaded with roughly 200 ng genomic DNA, equivalent to approximately 33,000 T cell genomes. Purified libraries were quantified with a Qubit 3.0 fluorometer, sized on a Bioanalyzer 2100, and re-quantified with the KAPA Library Quantification kit. Every immunoSEQ 96-well plate was sequenced on a separate single-read 150-cycle Illumina NextSeq 550 flow cell. On the authors' methods: Because the immunoSEQ output held only junctional sequences and lacked quality scores, the filtering could not match the filtering applied to full-length reads. Sequences were annotated with PyIR, a Python wrapper for IgBLAST v1.9, using IMGT germline references to assign V/J genes and CDR3. Reads were removed for weak V/J assignments (E-value above 1e-6), missing CDR3, stop codons, out-of-frame junctions, or ambiguous translated residues. V3J clonotypes were defined as sequences sharing an identical inferred V gene, J gene, and CDR3 amino acid sequence. To compute the percentage overlap between repertoires, the number of shared unique clonotypes was divided by the size of the smaller repertoire. Repertoire richness was assessed with RTK rarefaction, the Chao1 estimator, and Recon v2.1 estimates of unobserved clonotypes. Generation probabilities for all TCRbeta clonotypes obtained by the gDNA method from a handful of donors were computed using OLGA. TCRdb mirrors the immuneACCESS table, restricted to in-frame sequences. Some clones are absent from its copies; in checked studies, under half trace to an unresolved V gene, and the reason for the others is unknown. The V and J calls and clone size are taken from that table; D and trimming were inferred from the DNA. Here the sample has over 950,000 clones; 77% occur a single time. The top ten clones comprise 0.85% to 1% of the sample.

These data originate in a study of shared clonotypes between healthy human individuals (dated by TCRdb to between 2020 and 2021). Concerning the study at large: Two women and a few men aged 18 to 49 years were included in the cohort. For each donor, CD4 naive and CD4 memory were each given three plates, CD8 naive was given two plates, and CD8 memory was given one plate. To estimate repertoire size and how much clonotype sharing occurs between individuals, the study deeply sequenced the blood TCR repertoires of five healthy adults. Libraries were prepared and TCR repertoires were sequenced by different laboratories using diverse techniques, in order to increase sequencing depth and limit assay-specific biases. Between about 0.9 and 10 billion PBMCs per donor were obtained by leukapheresis. What the research found in general, with its limitations: Compared with non-shared clonotypes, the clonotypes found in all four sorted-subset donors had higher generation probabilities. Because the study included a small number of donors, the genetic and exposure-history diversity represented was limited. Estimated clonotype richness was generally larger for naive than for memory subsets. Sampling was limited to blood, and TCR repertoires in tissue likely differ from TCR repertoires in blood. Pairwise subsampling indicated that sequencing depth was expected to affect the degree of clonotype sharing among donors. Approximately 4.8% of naive CD4, 3% to 3.5% of naive CD8, about 2.1% of memory CD4, and 0.4% of memory CD8 clonotypes were shared across four donors. Incomplete sequencing was indicated by rarefaction of sorted-subset datasets, despite the large sequencing depth.

Healthy HIV-negative adults with no recently reported acute infections or vaccinations were included as donors. Every donor was a Caucasian adult living in Nashville, Tennessee, USA. Magnetic negative selection was used to enrich CD4+ T cells, after which naive cells were positively selected on CD45RA and the negative fraction became the memory subset. Blood was obtained by leukapheresis, after which PBMCs were separated by Ficoll-Histopaque density gradient centrifugation and cryopreserved in liquid nitrogen vapor phase. Analytical flow cytometry was used to check the purity and quantity of every magnetically sorted T cell population. Each sorted fraction had its genomic DNA isolated and then quantified by UV absorbance on a Nanodrop 2000c.

The chain was built from TRBV7-2 and TRBJ1-1; too little of a D gene remains to name it. The sequencing input was memory CD4+ T cells from PBMCs. The sample's cell subset or site label, decoded: CD45RA-negative fraction. The receptor comes from a man between 18 and 29 years old in good health. Some clones in this sample may be carry-over from other donors' samples. The DNA sequence follows: TGTGCCAGCAGCGCGACGTTTTGGAACACTGAAGCTTTCTTT. Its amino acids are CASSATFWNTEAFF.